This TCR beta chain was observed in a study of blood T cell repertoires in COVID-19. Germline CDR1 reads SGHTA; CDR2 reads FQGNSA. Trimming removed 1 base from V and 5 bases from J; junction bases left unmatched: 5. The CDR3 spans 15 residues. Generated by immunoSEQ multiplex PCR, the TCRdb table keeps only in-frame clones and is missing some. The sample includes over 130,000 clones, around 85% of them seen just once. The chain joins TRBV7-2 to TRBJ2-5, with 9 nucleotides matching TRBD2. This receptor was obtained from a man aged 65 to 85 with acute or convalescent COVID-19. The sample taken for sequencing was peripheral blood. The CDR3 DNA reads TGTGCCAGCAGCTTAGGGGCGGGAGGGATGGAGACCCAGTACTTC. This gives the protein CASSLGAGGMETQYF.